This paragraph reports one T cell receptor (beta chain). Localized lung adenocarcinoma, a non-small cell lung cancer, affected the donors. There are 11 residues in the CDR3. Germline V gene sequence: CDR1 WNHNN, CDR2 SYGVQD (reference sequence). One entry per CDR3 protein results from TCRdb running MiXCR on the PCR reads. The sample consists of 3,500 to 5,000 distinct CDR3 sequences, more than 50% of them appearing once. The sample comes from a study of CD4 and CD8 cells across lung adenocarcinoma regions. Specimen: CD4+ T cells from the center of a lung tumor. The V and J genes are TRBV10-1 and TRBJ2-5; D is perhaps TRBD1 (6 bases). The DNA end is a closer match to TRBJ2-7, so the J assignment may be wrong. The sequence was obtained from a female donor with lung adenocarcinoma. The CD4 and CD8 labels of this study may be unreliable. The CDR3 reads CASSRGYEQYF. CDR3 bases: TGCGCCAGCAGCAGGGGCTACGAGCAGTACTTC.